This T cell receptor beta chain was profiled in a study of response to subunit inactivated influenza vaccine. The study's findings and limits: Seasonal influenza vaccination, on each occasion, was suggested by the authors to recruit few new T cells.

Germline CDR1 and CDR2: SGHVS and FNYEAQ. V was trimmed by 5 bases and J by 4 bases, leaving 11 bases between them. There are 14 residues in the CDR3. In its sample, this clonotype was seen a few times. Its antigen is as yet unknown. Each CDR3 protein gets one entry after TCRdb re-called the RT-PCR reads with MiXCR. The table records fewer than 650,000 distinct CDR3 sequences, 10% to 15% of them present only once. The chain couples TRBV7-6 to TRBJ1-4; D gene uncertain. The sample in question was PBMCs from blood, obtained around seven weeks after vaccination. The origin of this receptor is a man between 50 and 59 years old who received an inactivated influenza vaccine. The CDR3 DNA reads TGTGCCAGCAGCGTGGGAGTCCTTAATGAAAAACTGTTTTTT. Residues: CASSVGVLNEKLFF.